The 30 T cell receptor beta chains below all came from one sample that was sequenced in a study of T cell responses to AZD1222 COVID-19 vaccine. The table came from immunoSEQ multiplex PCR; TCRdb's copy has only in-frame clones and leaves some out. The sample has over 100,000 clones; 70% to 90% are singletons. The starting material was peripheral blood, obtained on day 0 of AZD1222 vaccination. The receptor set was obtained from an adult in good health.

V is TRBV29-1 and J is TRBJ2-3; D perhaps matches TRBD2 (5 bases). The CDR3 sequence is 12 residues long. Germline loops: CDR1 SQVTM, CDR2 ANQGSEA. V was clipped by 2 bases and J by 2 bases, with 5 bases between them. The CDR3 loop reads CSVERDTDTQYF. CDR3 DNA: TGCAGCGTTGAACGGGACACAGATACGCAGTATTTT.

This clone turned up a few times. The rearrangement joins TRBV6-6 to TRBJ1-5; D remains unclear. V gave up 0 bases and J gave up 5 bases, with 8 bases separating them. The CDR3 has 14 residues. Germline CDR1 and CDR2: MNHNY and SVGAGI (reference sequence). CDR3 amino acids: CASSYSESYQPQHF. CDR3 nucleotides: TGTGCCAGCAGTTACTCGGAGAGTTATCAGCCCCAGCATTTT.

The chain joins TRBV10-2 to TRBJ2-1; D might be TRBD2 (5 bases). Trimming removed 6 bases from V and 4 bases from J, with 16 bases in between. The germline V gene encodes CDR1 WSHSY and CDR2 SAAADI. The CDR3 has 15 amino acids. CDR3 coding DNA: TGCGCCAGCAGCCCCGAGTGGGCGGGTTACAATGAGCAGTTCTTC. As protein: CASSPEWAGYNEQFF.

The J gene is TRBJ1-1, the V gene TRBV5-8; 8 bases are shared with TRBD1. Germline CDR1 SGHTS, CDR2 YDEGEE. V gave up 4 bases and J gave up 1 base; unmatched junction bases: 12. The CDR3 length is 17 residues. This chain's CDR3 is CASSGQGAQGRNTEAFF. The CDR3 bases are TGTGCCAGCAGCGGGCAGGGGGCGCAGGGAAGGAACACTGAAGCTTTCTTT.

The rearrangement joins TRBV13 to TRBJ1-1; no definite D call. CDR3 length: 13 amino acids. Germline-derived CDR1 and CDR2 are PRHDT and FYEKMQ (reference sequence). With 2 bases removed from V and 10 bases from J, the gap between germline ends came to 14 bases. This CDR3 is CASSLLPQRLAFF. CDR3 nucleotides: TGTGCCAGCAGCTTACTCCCACAAAGATTAGCTTTCTTT.

This clone was observed a handful of times. As DNA, the CDR3 is TGCAGCGTTGAAGGGGGACGGGGGGCAGGGACAGATACGCAGTATTTT. It codes for CSVEGGRGAGTDTQYF. V is TRBV29-1 and J is TRBJ2-3, with a tentative D call TRBD2 (7 bases). Trimming took off 1 base at V and 3 bases at J, with 17 bases between the two ends. CDR1 is SQVTM and CDR2 is ANQGSEA in the germline V gene. The CDR3 runs 16 residues.

V and J are TRBV19 and TRBJ2-7; D not certain. V shed 3 bases and J shed 4 bases, with 7 bases lying between them. The length of the CDR3 is 12 residues. The germline V gene has CDR1 LNHDA and CDR2 SQIVND (reference sequence). The CDR3 DNA follows: TGTGCCAGTAGTATCAATCAGTACGAGCAGTACTTC. Translation: CASSINQYEQYF.

This chain links TRBV5-1 with TRBJ2-7; D uncertain. CDR1 and CDR2 (germline): SGHRS, YFSETQ. The V end lost 0 bases, the J end lost 0 bases, and 10 bases lay between the germline ends. CDR3 length equals 15 residues. The CDR3 spells CASSLGSTPSYEQYF. The CDR3 nucleotides are TGCGCCAGCAGCTTGGGATCAACCCCCTCCTACGAGCAGTACTTC.

The chain is built from TRBV11-1 and TRBJ2-7, with TRBD1 as a possible D gene (5 bases). V lost 5 bases, J lost 1 base, and 12 bases lay in between. The CDR3 sequence is 14 residues long. CDR1 SGHAT and CDR2 FQDESV come from the germline V gene (reference sequence). CDR3 nucleotides: TGTGCCAGCAGCCAACAGAGACAGTCCTACGAGCAGTACTTC. Translation gives CASSQQRQSYEQYF.

J is TRBJ2-5 and V is TRBV7-3; perhaps TRBD2 as D (6 bases). The CDR3 contains 15 residues. Per the germline V gene, CDR1 is SGHTA and CDR2 is FQGTGA. V lost 5 bases, J lost 2 bases, and 15 bases lay in between. Here the CDR3 DNA reads TGTGCCAGCAGCCCCGGCCCTGGGGGGCAAGAGACCCAGTACTTC. It encodes CASSPGPGGQETQYF.

This chain links TRBV7-9 with TRBJ1-3; D uncertain. V was cut by 4 bases and J by 0 bases, with 16 bases left in between. Germline V gene lookup returns CDR1 SEHNR and CDR2 FQNEAQ (reference sequence). The CDR3 is 17 amino acids. CDR3 sequence: CASSSVSREISGNTIYF. The CDR3, as DNA: TGTGCCAGCAGCTCAGTTTCCCGGGAAATCTCTGGAAACACCATATATTTT.

V gene TRBV4-1 combines with J gene TRBJ2-3, with TRBD2 matching over 10 bases. The germline V gene encodes CDR1 MGHRA and CDR2 YSYEKL. V shed 0 bases and J 8 bases; nucleotides not matched to a gene: 11. CDR3 length equals 17 residues. CDR3 amino acids: CASSQDLAGAPVGTQYF. The CDR3 coding sequence is TGCGCCAGCAGCCAAGACCTAGCGGGGGCCCCGGTAGGTACGCAGTATTTT.

The chain joins TRBV28 to TRBJ1-4; 9 bases fit TRBD1. Germline CDR1 reads MDHEN; CDR2 reads SYDVKM. V lost 6 bases, J lost 7 bases, and 9 bases stayed unmatched. The CDR3 loop spans 15 amino acids. CDR3 nucleotides: TGTGCCAGCAGCCTACAGGGGGCGCGGGGTGAAAAACTGTTTTTT. It is translated as CASSLQGARGEKLFF.

The chain carries TRBV4-1 and TRBJ2-7; D remains ambiguous. Germline loops: CDR1 MGHRA, CDR2 YSYEKL. This CDR3 is built from 13 residues. V shed 4 bases and J shed 3 bases, with 10 bases lying between them. CDR3 in DNA: TGCGCCAGCAGCCCCGGAGAAAACTACGAGCAGTACTTC. Translated, it gives CASSPGENYEQYF.

The V call is TRBV11-2, the J call TRBJ2-3; D remains ambiguous. V lost 2 bases, J lost 4 bases, and 10 bases lay in between. This CDR3 has 14 amino acids. Germline CDR1 is SGHAT and CDR2 is FQNNGV. CDR3 in DNA: TGTGCCAGCAGCTTACAGAAGGTCCCAGATACGCAGTATTTT. This sequence encodes CASSLQKVPDTQYF.

The chain has TRBV29-1 and TRBJ2-7; weak D call: TRBD1 (6 bases). Trimming left V 4 bases short and J 7 bases short, with 17 bases between. The CDR3 spans 13 residues. The germline V gene encodes CDR1 SQVTM and CDR2 ANQGSEA. CDR3 sequence reads: CSVGIEAGVEQYF. The CDR3 DNA sequence: TGCAGCGTTGGGATCGAGGCAGGGGTGGAGCAGTACTTC.

The chain uses TRBV6-5 and TRBJ1-5; D may be TRBD1 (6 bases). V lost 8 bases and J lost 7, with 15 bases in between. The germline gives CDR1 MNHEY, CDR2 SVGAGI. The CDR3 length is 13 residues. The CDR3 sequence is CASADSLRQPQHF. The CDR3 coding sequence is TGTGCCAGCGCGGACAGTTTGAGGCAGCCCCAGCATTTT.

The chain carries TRBV30 and TRBJ1-2, with D hard to call. This CDR3 region has 12 residues. Germline V gene lookup returns CDR1 GTSNPN and CDR2 SVGIG (reference sequence). V was trimmed by 5 bases and J by 6 bases, leaving 13 bases between them. DNA of the CDR3: TGTGCCTGGTTACTCGGGCACGATGGCTACACCTTC. This gives the protein CAWLLGHDGYTF.

This clone was observed a few times. V and J are TRBV9 and TRBJ2-5; D perhaps matches TRBD2 (7 bases). Germline values: CDR1 SGDLS, CDR2 YYNGEE. Trimming took 4 bases from V and 5 from J, leaving 12 bases between them. The CDR3 covers 13 residues. CDR3 nucleotides: TGTGCCAGCAGCTTAGGGGGGGCGGAGACCCAGTACTTC. Translation gives CASSLGGAETQYF.

The gene calls are TRBV27 and TRBJ1-6; 8 bases match TRBD1. Per the germline V gene, CDR1 is MNHEY and CDR2 is SMNVEV (reference sequence). The CDR3 extends over 16 amino acids. J lost 8 bases, V lost 3 bases, and 9 bases had no gene match. In DNA, the CDR3 is TGTGCCAGCAGTTTTGGACAGGGAAAGATCGATTCACCCCTCCACTTT. Translation: CASSFGQGKIDSPLHF.

V gene TRBV18 combines with J gene TRBJ1-3, with D maybe TRBD1 (6 bases). The ends were cut back, 6 bases at V and 1 base at J, with 16 bases in the middle. Germline V gene sequence: CDR1 KGHSH, CDR2 LQKENI. This CDR3 is built from 16 residues. The CDR3 nucleotides read TGTGCCAGCTCGCTCTCAGGGGCGGGATCTGGAAACACCATATATTTT. Protein sequence: CASSLSGAGSGNTIYF.

This clone was detected only a few times. This chain uses TRBV27 with TRBJ1-2; D uncertain. V was cut by 2 bases and J by 4 bases, with 20 bases left in between. The germline V gene encodes CDR1 MNHEY and CDR2 SMNVEV (reference sequence). This CDR3 spans 17 amino acids. The CDR3 DNA sequence: TGTGCCAGCAGTTTAAAATACGGAGAAATCGGCTTCTATGGCTACACCTTC. Translated: CASSLKYGEIGFYGYTF.

J is TRBJ1-1 and V is TRBV11-2; the match to TRBD1 covers 8 bases. CDR3 length: 13 amino acids. The germline gives CDR1 SGHAT, CDR2 FQNNGV. Trimming cost V 5 bases and J 12 bases; bases outside gene matches: 11. As DNA, the CDR3 is TGTGCCAGCAGCCTCTCGGACAGGGTTTATACTTTCTTT. This gives the protein CASSLSDRVYTFF.

J is TRBJ1-2 and V is TRBV6-5, with D perhaps matching TRBD1 (6 bases). Per the germline V gene, CDR1 is MNHEY and CDR2 is SVGAGI. Trimming left V 5 bases short and J 4 bases short, with 14 bases between. CDR3 length equals 14 residues. CDR3 bases: TGTGCCAGCAGTCGCCTACAGGGAATCTATGGCTACACCTTC. Its protein product is CASSRLQGIYGYTF.

This chain connects TRBV19 to TRBJ1-5; 8 bases are a match to TRBD1. The J segment lost 3 bases and the V segment lost 8 bases, leaving 3 bases of the junction unmatched. The CDR3 sequence is 13 residues long. From germline, CDR1 is LNHDA and CDR2 SQIVND (reference sequence). CDR3 DNA sequence: TGTGCCAGTGGGACAGGCGTCAATCAGCCCCAGCATTTT. Translation gives CASGTGVNQPQHF.

The CDR3 reads CASSGGSNSPLHF. The CDR3 nucleotides are TGTGCCAGCAGCGGAGGCTCCAATTCACCCCTCCACTTT. This rearrangement joins TRBV9 to TRBJ1-6; no clear D. V gave up 3 bases and J gave up 7 bases, with 8 bases separating them. The CDR3 is 13 amino acids. In germline, CDR1 is SGDLS, CDR2 YYNGEE.

The chain is built from TRBV11-2 and TRBJ1-2; perhaps TRBD1 as D (6 bases). CDR3 length: 15 residues. Germline-derived CDR1 and CDR2 are SGHAT and FQNNGV. The V end lost 2 bases, the J end lost 2 bases, and 12 bases lay between the germline ends. The CDR3 spells CASSLPDRTNYGYTF. CDR3 nucleotides: TGTGCCAGCAGCTTACCCGACAGGACGAACTATGGCTACACCTTC. Drawing the rest from reference TRBV11-2 and TRBJ1-2, the complete variable domain is EAGVAQSPRYKIIEKRQSVAFWCNPISGHATLYWYQQILGQGPKLLIQFQNNGVVDDSQLPKDRFSAERLKGVDSTLKIQPAKLEDSAVYLCASSLPDRTNYGYTFGSGTRLTVV.

The V gene is TRBV6-2 or TRBV6-3, the J gene TRBJ1-2; unclear D gene. Germline loops: CDR1 MNHEY, CDR2 SVGEGT. The CDR3 covers 13 residues. The V end was cut by 0 bases, the J end by 5 bases, with 7 bases between. The CDR3 coding sequence is TGTGCCAGCAGTTACTCGGAAGGGTATGGCTACACCTTC. This codes for CASSYSEGYGYTF.

The rearrangement joins TRBV6-2 or TRBV6-3 to TRBJ2-2, with 10 bases that match TRBD1. The V gene end was trimmed by 5 bases and the J gene end by 7 bases; junction bases not matched to a gene: 10. Germline-derived CDR1 and CDR2 are MNHEY and SVGEGT. The CDR3 extends over 16 amino acids. The CDR3 here is CASSRQGALASGELFF. The CDR3 DNA reads as TGTGCCAGCAGTCGACAGGGGGCGCTAGCAAGCGGGGAGCTGTTTTTT.

This clone was seen a few times. V is TRBV4-1 and J is TRBJ2-2; D possibly corresponds to TRBD2 (7 bases). CDR3 length: 16 residues. V was cut by 2 bases and J by 6 bases, with 16 bases left in between. From germline, CDR1 is MGHRA and CDR2 YSYEKL. The DNA of the CDR3 is TGCGCCAGCAGCCAAAGGGAGGGGGAAGGATCCGGGGAGCTGTTTTTT. This encodes CASSQREGEGSGELFF.